This T cell receptor (beta chain) was sequenced during a study of CD8+ T cells in alopecia areata. RNA was extracted and reverse transcribed into cDNA as the sequencing template. Generated by immunoSEQ multiplex PCR, the TCRdb table keeps only in-frame clones and is missing some. Among 98,000 or so clones listed, roughly 59% were seen once. Findings of the study overall: Across lesional scalp, and particularly alopecia totalis/universalis, clonality surpassed that of normal scalp.

This clone was observed a few times. What it recognizes is unknown. Trimming left V 5 bases short and J 3 bases short, with 10 bases between. Germline V lookup: CDR1 LGHNA, CDR2 YSLEER. There are 13 residues in the CDR3. This TCR was sampled from a human donor in good health. The J gene is TRBJ1-1, the V gene TRBV4-3, with a possible D match to TRBD1 (6 bases). Sequencing input: CD8+ T cells sorted from blood. CDR3 sequence: CASSSTGYTEAFF. The CDR3 DNA reads TGCGCCAGCAGCTCAACAGGGTACACTGAAGCTTTCTTT.